A selection of T cell receptor beta chains follows, all from one sample in a study of control samples from healthy donors and cancer patients. The protocol was immunoSEQ multiplex PCR, while the TCRdb copy is restricted to in-frame clones and leaves out a portion. The table has around 120,000 clones, around 88% seen once. The sequenced material came from blood. Source of these receptors: a man aged 35-49 years in good health. Both conserved end residues are part of each CDR3. A D gene is named only where the DNA matches it firmly. Clone size is not always given. Where it is, it says once, few, many or a class for expanded clones.

D	V	size	J	DNA	CDR3
NA	TRBV15	NA	TRBJ1-1	TGTGCCACCAGCAGAGAATATGGGCGTACGAACACTGAAGCTTTCTTT	CATSREYGRTNTEAFF
NA	TRBV15	NA	TRBJ1-1	TGTGCCACCAGCAGAGTATCGGGGGGCACTGAAGCTTTCTTT	CATSRVSGGTEAFF
TRBD1	TRBV2	NA	TRBJ2-2	TGTGCCAGCAGAATGGACAGGGGCCTGAACACCGGGGAGCTGTTTTTT	CASRMDRGLNTGELFF
TRBD2	TRBV5-1	few	TRBJ2-2	TGCGCCAGCAGCTTGGAGCGGGGGGTCGGCGGGGAGCTGTTTTTT	CASSLERGVGGELFF
TRBD1	TRBV24-1	NA	TRBJ1-3	TGTGCCACCAGTGACTCTCGGACAGGGGCCAAGAGCTCTGGAAACACCATATATTTT	CATSDSRTGAKSSGNTIYF
NA	TRBV5-6	NA	TRBJ1-3	TGTGCCAGCAGCTTGTACTCTGGAAACACCATATATTTT	CASSLYSGNTIYF
NA	TRBV4-3	NA	TRBJ1-6	TGCGCCAGCAGCCAAGAAGATAGTGCCAGGGACTCACCCCTCCACTTT	CASSQEDSARDSPLHF
TRBD1	TRBV5-6	NA	TRBJ1-4	TGTGCCAGCAGCTTGGTACCGGGACAGGAGAATGAAAAACTGTTTTTT	CASSLVPGQENEKLFF
NA	TRBV6-5	few	TRBJ2-3	TGTGCCAGCAGTCGGACAAGCCCGGATACGCAGTATTTT	CASSRTSPDTQYF
NA	TRBV6-2/TRBV6-3	NA	TRBJ1-1	TGTGCCAGCAGTTACCCGGTCCATGGAGCTTTCTTT	CASSYPVHGAFF
NA	TRBV6-5	NA	TRBJ1-6	TGTGCCTGTTCAATACAGGAAAATTCACCCCTCCACTTT	CACSIQENSPLHF
TRBD1	TRBV2	NA	TRBJ2-3	TGTGCCAGCACCCCTGGACAGGGGTCAGATACGCAGTATTTT	CASTPGQGSDTQYF
NA	TRBV7-7	few	TRBJ2-7	TGTGCCAGCAGCCCCCAGGTGCTCGGGGAGCAGTACTTC	CASSPQVLGEQYF
TRBD1	TRBV10-2	few	TRBJ1-1	TGCGCCAGCAGTGAGTCTTCGCCGACAGGGGGCGGGGAGACTGAAGCTTTCTTT	CASSESSPTGGGETEAFF
NA	TRBV11-2	NA	TRBJ1-6	TGTGCCAGCAGCTTCGACACAAAGTTGCCCCTCCACTTT	CASSFDTKLPLHF
NA	TRBV19	NA	TRBJ1-2	TGTGCCAGTAGTACGACTGGGACGGTTTATGGCTACACCTTC	CASSTTGTVYGYTF
NA	TRBV2	NA	TRBJ1-5	TGTGCCAGCAGCGCGACCGCTTTCCAGCCCCAGCATTTT	CASSATAFQPQHF
NA	TRBV5-6	NA	TRBJ1-1	TGTGCCAGCAGCTGGACGGGGTTGGGCACTGAAGCTTTCTTT	CASSWTGLGTEAFF
NA	TRBV12-3/TRBV12-4	NA	TRBJ1-1	TGTGCCAGCAGTTTAATGGCGAACACTGAAGCTTTCTTT	CASSLMANTEAFF
NA	TRBV3-1/TRBV3-2	NA	TRBJ1-5	TGTGCCAGCAGCCAAGCGGGTTTGGGTCAGCCCCAGCATTTT	CASSQAGLGQPQHF
NA	TRBV11-3	once	TRBJ2-7	TGTGCCAGCAGCTTAGTATCGGGCGTCGAGCAGTACTTC	CASSLVSGVEQYF
NA	TRBV30	NA	TRBJ1-1	TGTGCCTGGAGTTTGGGGCGGCCGAACACTGAAGCTTTCTTT	CAWSLGRPNTEAFF
NA	TRBV3-1/TRBV3-2	few	TRBJ2-5	TGTGCCAGCAGCCAAGGAAGGGGGGGGGTAGAGACCCAGTACTTC	CASSQGRGGVETQYF
NA	TRBV29-1	NA	TRBJ1-2	TGCAGCGTTGTCCCGGCGGGGAGAGGGGTCTATGGCTACACCTTC	CSVVPAGRGVYGYTF
NA	TRBV5-1	NA	TRBJ2-7	TGCGCCAGCAGCTTGTTGGGATCCTGGGAGGAGCAGTACTTC	CASSLLGSWEEQYF
NA	TRBV27	NA	TRBJ1-5	TGTGCCAGCCGGAGAACGGCAGGGACCAATCAGCCCCAGCATTTT	CASRRTAGTNQPQHF
TRBD1	TRBV10-3	NA	TRBJ2-3	TGTGCCACCGAGGGGGCTGGCACAGATACGCAGTATTTT	CATEGAGTDTQYF
NA	TRBV9	NA	TRBJ2-2	TGTGCCAGCAGCGTAGTCCCGGCGAACGGCGGGGAGCTGTTTTTT	CASSVVPANGGELFF
NA	TRBV30	NA	TRBJ1-1	TGTGCCTGGAGTGTGAGTCGGGGAGGTACTGAAGCTTTCTTT	CAWSVSRGGTEAFF
NA	TRBV19	NA	TRBJ1-1	TGTGCCAGTAGTATCCCCCAGGGCACTGAAGCTTTCTTT	CASSIPQGTEAFF
NA	TRBV5-6	NA	TRBJ1-6	TGTGCCAGCAGCTTGGTGGCAGGGCATAATTCACCCCTCCACTTT	CASSLVAGHNSPLHF
TRBD1	TRBV7-7	NA	TRBJ2-3	TGTGCCAGCAGCTCCGGGACAGCCACAGATACGCAGTATTTT	CASSSGTATDTQYF
TRBD2	TRBV9	NA	TRBJ2-2	TGTGCCAGCAGCCCTAGACTAGCGGTCACCGGGGAGCTGTTTTTT	CASSPRLAVTGELFF
TRBD1	TRBV5-6	NA	TRBJ1-2	TGTGCCAGCAGCTTTTTGGACAGGGAGTATTATGGCTACACCTTC	CASSFLDREYYGYTF
NA	TRBV12-5	NA	TRBJ1-2	TGTGCTAGTGGTTTGGTCGGGGGATCTGGCTACACCTTC	CASGLVGGSGYTF
NA	TRBV15	NA	TRBJ1-4	TGTGCCACCAGCAGTCCCTCGACATCTAAGGGAAAACTGTTTTTT	CATSSPSTSKGKLFF
NA	TRBV7-9	once	TRBJ1-1	TGTGCCAGCAGCTTAGGAGGGATAGAAGCTTTCTTT	CASSLGGIEAFF
NA	TRBV21-1	NA	TRBJ2-7	TGTGCCAGCAGCAAAAACAGCGGGGGGGCCAAAGGGTCCTACGAGCAGTACTTC	CASSKNSGGAKGSYEQYF
NA	TRBV21-1	NA	TRBJ1-6	TGTGCCAGCAGCAAAGTGGGGGAGGTCGATTCACCCCTCCACTTT	CASSKVGEVDSPLHF
TRBD1	TRBV25-1	NA	TRBJ1-3	TGTGCCAGCAGTACGCGACAGGGAAGCTCTGGAAACACCATATATTTT	CASSTRQGSSGNTIYF
NA	TRBV11-3	few	TRBJ2-2	TGTGCCAGCAGCGACCGGACTGGTCGTCCCGGGGAGCTGTTTTTT	CASSDRTGRPGELFF
TRBD2	TRBV24-1	NA	TRBJ2-1	TGTGCCACCAGTGTATCCGAGGGACTAGCTAGTTACAATGAGCAGTTCTTC	CATSVSEGLASYNEQFF
NA	TRBV18	NA	TRBJ2-7	TGTGCCAGCTCACGAGGGACTGAGTCCTACGAGCAGTACTTC	CASSRGTESYEQYF
NA	TRBV25-1	NA	TRBJ2-7	TGTGCCAGCAGCGCGCTGGGAGGCGGACGGGGCTACGAGCAGTACTTC	CASSALGGGRGYEQYF
NA	TRBV25-1	NA	TRBJ2-2	TGTGCCAGCAGTAGCCCTATTAGGGGACCGAACACCGGGGAGCTGTTTTTT	CASSSPIRGPNTGELFF
TRBD2	TRBV7-3	NA	TRBJ2-1	TGTGCCAGCAGCCCCCTAGGCGGGGGGGCTAATGAGCAGTTCTTC	CASSPLGGGANEQFF
NA	TRBV12-3/TRBV12-4	NA	TRBJ2-1	TGTGCCAGCAGTTTAGAACGGGGGCAGTTCTTC	CASSLERGQFF
TRBD1	TRBV7-2	NA	TRBJ2-1	TGTGCCAGCAGCCTCTCCTCGACAGGGGTGGGGGCCTACAATGAGCAGTTCTTC	CASSLSSTGVGAYNEQFF
TRBD1	TRBV3-1/TRBV3-2	NA	TRBJ2-5	TGTGCCAGCAGCCAACGACAGGGGAGAGAGACCCAGTACTTC	CASSQRQGRETQYF
NA	TRBV9	NA	TRBJ2-3	TGTGCCAGCGGGAAGGTAGCCACAGATACGCAGTATTTT	CASGKVATDTQYF
NA	TRBV7-2	NA	TRBJ1-3	TGTGCCAGCAGCTTGGTGGGGGGGGGCTCTGGAAACACCATATATTTT	CASSLVGGGSGNTIYF
NA	TRBV4-3	NA	TRBJ2-3	TGCGCCAGCAGCCAAGATTGGGGCGGCGGGCGGCAAGATACGCAGTATTTT	CASSQDWGGGRQDTQYF
NA	TRBV5-4	NA	TRBJ2-3	TGTGCCAGCAGCTTGCCGGGTTCTAGCACAGATACGCAGTATTTT	CASSLPGSSTDTQYF
NA	TRBV19	NA	TRBJ1-5	TGTGCCAGTAAGACAACACTGGTGGGCAATCAGCCCCAGCATTTT	CASKTTLVGNQPQHF
TRBD1	TRBV14	NA	TRBJ1-4	TGTGCCAGCAGCGTGAGACCGGGACAGGGGACCAAAAAACTGTTTTTT	CASSVRPGQGTKKLFF
TRBD2	TRBV5-1	NA	TRBJ2-3	TGCGCCAGCAGCTCAGGACTAGCGGGGGGGCAAGATACGCAGTATTTT	CASSSGLAGGQDTQYF
TRBD2	TRBV7-2	NA	TRBJ2-7	TGTGCCAGCAGCTGGACTAGCGGGGTGGGATCCGAGCAGTACTTC	CASSWTSGVGSEQYF
NA	TRBV13	NA	TRBJ1-2	TGTGCCAGCAGCTTAGGGTCAGGGAGGGAAGGCTACACCTTC	CASSLGSGREGYTF
NA	TRBV3-1/TRBV3-2	NA	TRBJ2-7	TGTGCCAGCAGCCAAGGCCAGGGGTACTACGAGCAGTACTTC	CASSQGQGYYEQYF
NA	TRBV11-2	once	TRBJ2-3	TGTGCCAGCAGCTTTTCAGGGTTTGGCACAGATACGCAGTATTTT	CASSFSGFGTDTQYF